These T cell receptor beta chains were read from a single sample in a study of OX40 agonist ivuxolimab in advanced cancers. TCRdb's table, derived via immunoSEQ multiplex PCR, lists solely in-frame clones and lacks some. The data show some 57,000 clones, with over 80% seen just once and approximately 23% held by the top ten. Sequencing used CD4+ or CD8+ T cells sorted from blood, obtained in a trial of the OX40 agonist ivuxolimab. Receptors originate from an adult with an advanced solid tumor such as melanoma, head and neck, liver or kidney cancer. Each CDR3 is given with its conserved first and last residue. Each record gives: D gene, clone size, V gene, J gene, CDR3 protein, CDR3 DNA. The D gene is left open where the match is weak. Clone size is shown for a subset of rows, as once, few, many or a class of expanded clone.

D: TRBD1
size: .
V: TRBV11-3
J: TRBJ1-1
CDR3: CASSLTGENTEAFF
DNA: TGTGCCAGCAGCTTAACAGGGGAGAACACTGAAGCTTTCTTT

D: .
size: .
V: TRBV27
J: TRBJ2-4
CDR3: CASRNSGTPFKNIQYF
DNA: TGTGCCAGCAGGAACTCCGGGACACCATTCAAAAACATTCAGTACTTC

D: .
size: .
V: TRBV6-6
J: TRBJ2-1
CDR3: CASSKSKEQFF
DNA: TGTGCCAGCAGTAAGAGCAAGGAGCAGTTCTTC

D: .
size: .
V: TRBV2
J: TRBJ1-1
CDR3: CASSYHPNTEAFF
DNA: TGTGCCAGCAGTTACCACCCGAACACTGAAGCTTTCTTT

D: .
size: .
V: TRBV5-4
J: TRBJ1-1
CDR3: CASSYGRRNTEAFF
DNA: TGTGCCAGCAGCTATGGGAGGAGGAACACTGAAGCTTTCTTT

D: .
size: .
V: TRBV11-3
J: TRBJ2-1
CDR3: CASSSPAFGEQFF
DNA: TGTGCCAGCAGCTCGCCGGCGTTTGGTGAGCAGTTCTTC

D: .
size: .
V: TRBV5-1
J: TRBJ1-2
CDR3: CASSPTEFYGYTF
DNA: TGCGCCAGCAGTCCGACAGAGTTCTATGGCTACACCTTC

D: .
size: .
V: TRBV19
J: TRBJ2-3
CDR3: CASSIVRSDTQYF
DNA: TGTGCCAGTAGTATAGTAAGGTCAGATACGCAGTATTTT

D: .
size: few
V: TRBV6-5
J: TRBJ1-2
CDR3: CASRVGAYGYTF
DNA: TGTGCCAGCAGGGTCGGAGCATATGGCTACACCTTC

D: .
size: .
V: TRBV19
J: TRBJ1-5
CDR3: CASSISAASNQPQHF
DNA: TGTGCCAGTAGTATATCCGCAGCTAGCAATCAGCCCCAGCATTTT

D: TRBD2
size: .
V: TRBV18
J: TRBJ2-1
CDR3: CASSFGGGRNEQFF
DNA: TGTGCCAGCTCATTTGGCGGGGGGAGGAATGAGCAGTTCTTC

D: .
size: .
V: TRBV4-1
J: TRBJ2-6
CDR3: CASSLLGSGANVLTF
DNA: TGCGCCAGCAGCCTTTTAGGGTCTGGGGCCAACGTCCTGACTTTC

D: .
size: .
V: TRBV19
J: TRBJ1-5
CDR3: CASSIIGGSNQPQHF
DNA: TGTGCCAGTAGTATAATTGGGGGAAGCAATCAGCCCCAGCATTTT

D: .
size: .
V: TRBV6-5
J: TRBJ2-7
CDR3: CASSYSLGGEQYF
DNA: TGTGCCAGCAGTTACTCGTTGGGGGGTGAGCAGTACTTC

D: .
size: .
V: TRBV15
J: TRBJ2-1
CDR3: CATSRDSGRNEQFF
DNA: TGTGCCACCAGCAGAGATTCCGGGCGCAATGAGCAGTTCTTC

D: .
size: .
V: TRBV27
J: TRBJ2-2
CDR3: CASSFSGIGELFF
DNA: TGTGCCAGCAGTTTCTCAGGTATCGGGGAGCTGTTTTTT

D: .
size: .
V: TRBV4-1
J: TRBJ2-3
CDR3: CASSPGLGTDTQYF
DNA: TGCGCCAGCAGCCCGGGATTGGGCACAGATACGCAGTATTTT

D: TRBD2
size: .
V: TRBV7-8
J: TRBJ2-2
CDR3: CASSQGLAGGTGELFF
DNA: TGTGCCAGCAGCCAGGGACTAGCGGGGGGCACCGGGGAGCTGTTTTTT

D: .
size: once
V: TRBV9
J: TRBJ2-3
CDR3: CASSGGTDTQYF
DNA: TGTGCCAGCAGCGGTGGCACAGATACGCAGTATTTT

D: TRBD1
size: .
V: TRBV11-2
J: TRBJ1-1
CDR3: CASPGDTGAARYTEAFF
DNA: TGTGCCAGCCCCGGAGATACAGGGGCCGCCCGCTACACTGAAGCTTTCTTT

D: .
size: .
V: TRBV7-9
J: TRBJ2-3
CDR3: CASSPGYSTDTQYF
DNA: TGTGCCAGCAGCCCCGGCTATAGCACAGATACGCAGTATTTT

D: .
size: .
V: TRBV9
J: TRBJ1-1
CDR3: CASSVEDFLNTEAFF
DNA: TGTGCCAGCAGCGTCGAGGACTTCTTGAACACTGAAGCTTTCTTT

D: .
size: .
V: TRBV9
J: TRBJ2-1
CDR3: CASSVVDNHNEQFF
DNA: TGTGCCAGCAGCGTAGTAGACAATCACAATGAGCAGTTCTTC

D: .
size: .
V: TRBV9
J: TRBJ2-7
CDR3: CASSVVGGYEQYF
DNA: TGTGCCAGCAGCGTAGTCGGGGGCTACGAGCAGTACTTC

D: TRBD1
size: .
V: TRBV12-5
J: TRBJ2-4
CDR3: CASGPRQGVNIQYF
DNA: TGTGCTAGTGGCCCCCGACAGGGGGTAAACATTCAGTACTTC

D: .
size: .
V: TRBV27
J: TRBJ1-5
CDR3: CASSLWGSNQPQHF
DNA: TGTGCCAGCAGTTTATGGGGGAGCAATCAGCCCCAGCATTTT

D: .
size: .
V: TRBV4-3
J: TRBJ2-1
CDR3: CASSQLRGHEQFF
DNA: TGCGCCAGCAGCCAACTTAGGGGACATGAGCAGTTCTTC

D: .
size: .
V: TRBV7-8
J: TRBJ1-1
CDR3: CASSLGFSRGRNTEAFF
DNA: TGTGCCAGCAGCTTAGGATTTAGCAGGGGAAGGAACACTGAAGCTTTCTTT

D: .
size: .
V: TRBV13
J: TRBJ2-1
CDR3: CASSPGSTEQFF
DNA: TGTGCCAGCAGCCCTGGGTCAACAGAGCAGTTCTTC

D: .
size: .
V: TRBV19
J: TRBJ1-2
CDR3: CASRPGNYGYTF
DNA: TGTGCCAGTAGGCCGGGAAACTATGGCTACACCTTC

D: .
size: .
V: TRBV13
J: TRBJ2-3
CDR3: CASSQSTDTQYF
DNA: TGTGCCAGCAGCCAGAGCACAGATACGCAGTATTTT

D: .
size: .
V: TRBV28
J: TRBJ2-7
CDR3: CASSPDAWDEQYF
DNA: TGTGCCAGCAGCCCCGACGCCTGGGACGAGCAGTACTTC

D: .
size: .
V: TRBV27
J: TRBJ2-1
CDR3: CASSLGEAGYNEQFF
DNA: TGTGCCAGCAGTTTGGGGGAAGCGGGTTACAATGAGCAGTTCTTC

D: TRBD2
size: .
V: TRBV5-8
J: TRBJ2-1
CDR3: CASSLEGLALLYSYNEQFF
DNA: TGTGCCAGCAGCTTGGAAGGACTAGCCTTACTATACTCCTACAATGAGCAGTTCTTC

D: .
size: .
V: TRBV6-1
J: TRBJ2-2
CDR3: CASKIGDTGELFF
DNA: TGTGCCAGCAAAATCGGGGACACCGGGGAGCTGTTTTTT

D: .
size: .
V: TRBV30
J: TRBJ1-3
CDR3: CAWSVVAVSSGNTIYF
DNA: TGTGCCTGGAGTGTAGTGGCGGTCAGCTCTGGAAACACCATATATTTT

D: .
size: .
V: TRBV4-3
J: TRBJ2-7
CDR3: CASSQDWASSYEQYF
DNA: TGCGCCAGCAGCCAAGATTGGGCTAGCTCCTACGAGCAGTACTTC

D: .
size: .
V: TRBV25-1
J: TRBJ2-4
CDR3: CASSEWGAPRLNF
DNA: TGTGCCAGCAGTGAATGGGGGGCACCGCGGCTCAACTTC

D: .
size: .
V: TRBV9
J: TRBJ1-1
CDR3: CASSQDGWGTEAFF
DNA: TGTGCCAGCAGTCAAGATGGGTGGGGCACTGAAGCTTTCTTT

D: TRBD2
size: .
V: TRBV30
J: TRBJ2-1
CDR3: CAWNERESYNEQFF
DNA: TGTGCCTGGAACGAGCGGGAGTCCTACAATGAGCAGTTCTTC

D: TRBD1
size: .
V: TRBV19
J: TRBJ1-5
CDR3: CASSGGTAVYQPQHF
DNA: TGTGCCAGTAGTGGGGGGACAGCAGTGTATCAGCCCCAGCATTTT

D: TRBD1
size: .
V: TRBV28
J: TRBJ1-1
CDR3: CASKADRNRGNTEAFF
DNA: TGTGCCAGCAAAGCCGACAGGAACAGGGGGAACACTGAAGCTTTCTTT

D: .
size: .
V: TRBV6-4
J: TRBJ1-3
CDR3: CASSDSRLPGNTIYF
DNA: TGTGCCAGCAGTGACTCCAGGCTCCCTGGAAACACCATATATTTT

D: .
size: .
V: TRBV6-6
J: TRBJ2-4
CDR3: CASSYSIQAIGNIQYF
DNA: TGTGCCAGCAGTTACTCGATCCAGGCCATCGGGAACATTCAGTACTTC

D: .
size: .
V: TRBV6-6
J: TRBJ2-5
CDR3: CASSYSIGETQYF
DNA: TGTGCCAGCAGTTACTCGATTGGGGAGACCCAGTACTTC

D: .
size: .
V: TRBV5-1
J: TRBJ2-3
CDR3: CASSLVSTDTQYF
DNA: TGCGCCAGCAGCTTGGTGAGCACAGATACGCAGTATTTT

D: .
size: .
V: TRBV7-8
J: TRBJ1-5
CDR3: CASSYSLAGGNQPQHF
DNA: TGTGCCAGCAGCTACTCGTTGGCAGGGGGCAATCAGCCCCAGCATTTT

D: TRBD1
size: .
V: TRBV28
J: TRBJ1-5
CDR3: CASSQRQGVNQPQHF
DNA: TGTGCCAGCAGCCAGCGGCAGGGGGTTAATCAGCCCCAGCATTTT